The clone carrying this T cell receptor beta chain was picked up many times. Its antigen is as yet unknown. The data were obtained in a study of metastatic and nonmetastatic thyroid tumors. Study background: Malignant and benign thyroid patients had repertoires compared in peripheral blood and tumor or nodule tissue. Study-wide points: Reported TCR beta diversity, measured in blood and tumor, was significantly higher for malignant thyroid tumors than for benign nodules.

Patients were all untreated before their thyroid surgery. Germline V lookup: CDR1 LGHNA, CDR2 YNFKEQ. Trimming removed 1 base from V and 1 base from J, with 14 bases in between. The CDR3 contains 16 residues. As handled by the study authors: Across clinicopathological groups, CDR3 differences served as the basis for building a distant-metastasis classifier for papillary thyroid cancer. TCRdb reanalyzed the PCR reads via MiXCR. These V and J calls are TCRdb output, not the study's own analysis. The sample has 20,000 to 25,000 clones, around 20% seen once. J is TRBJ2-7 and V is TRBV4-2; TRBD2 might be the D (6 bases). What was sequenced was blood. The sequence came from a female donor with papillary thyroid cancer or a benign thyroid nodule (not recorded which). Some clones in this sample may be carry-over from other donors' samples. CDR3 protein: CASSQASWDSSYEQYF. The CDR3 DNA follows: TGTGCCAGCAGCCAAGCGTCCTGGGACTCGTCCTACGAGCAGTACTTC.